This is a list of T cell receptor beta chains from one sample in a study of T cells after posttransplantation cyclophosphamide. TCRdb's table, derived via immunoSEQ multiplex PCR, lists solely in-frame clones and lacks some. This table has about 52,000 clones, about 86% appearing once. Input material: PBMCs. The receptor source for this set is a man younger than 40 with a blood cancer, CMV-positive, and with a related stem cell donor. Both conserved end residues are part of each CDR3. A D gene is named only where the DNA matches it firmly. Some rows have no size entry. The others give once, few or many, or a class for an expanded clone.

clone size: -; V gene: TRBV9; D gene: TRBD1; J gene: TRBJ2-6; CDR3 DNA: TGTGCCAGCACTCGACAGGGGCTCCACTCTGGGGCCAACGTCCTGACTTTC; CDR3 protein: CASTRQGLHSGANVLTF
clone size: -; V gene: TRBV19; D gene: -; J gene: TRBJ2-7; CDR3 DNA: TGTGCCAGTAGTATGTTAACAGAAAACTACGAGCAGTACTTC; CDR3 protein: CASSMLTENYEQYF
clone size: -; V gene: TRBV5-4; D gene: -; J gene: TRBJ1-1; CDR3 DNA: TGTGCCAGCAGCTTGGTAGGACAGATGAACACTGAAGCTTTCTTT; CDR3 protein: CASSLVGQMNTEAFF
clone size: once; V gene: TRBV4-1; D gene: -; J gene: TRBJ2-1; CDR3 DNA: TGCGCCAGCAGCCAAGCCGGGGATGAGCAGTTCTTC; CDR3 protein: CASSQAGDEQFF
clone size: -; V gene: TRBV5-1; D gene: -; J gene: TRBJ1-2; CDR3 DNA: TGCGCCAGCAGCTTTAATGGGCAGGGCTACACCTTC; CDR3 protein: CASSFNGQGYTF
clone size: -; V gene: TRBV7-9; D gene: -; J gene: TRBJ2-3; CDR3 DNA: TGTGCCAGCAGCTTACGGGGAAACTCCCTCGGCACAGATACGCAGTATTTT; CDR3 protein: CASSLRGNSLGTDTQYF
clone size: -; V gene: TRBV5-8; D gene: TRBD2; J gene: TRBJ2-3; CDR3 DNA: TGTGCCAGCAGCGGGAGAACTAGCGGAACAGATACGCAGTATTTT; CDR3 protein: CASSGRTSGTDTQYF
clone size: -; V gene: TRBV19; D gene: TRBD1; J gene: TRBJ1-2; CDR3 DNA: TGTGCCAGTACCAAACCTGTGGCAGGGGGTGGCTACACCTTC; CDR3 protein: CASTKPVAGGGYTF
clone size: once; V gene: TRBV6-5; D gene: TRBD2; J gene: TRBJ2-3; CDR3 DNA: TGTGCCAGCAGTTCGAGCGGGAGGAGGTTGGATACGCAGTATTTT; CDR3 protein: CASSSSGRRLDTQYF
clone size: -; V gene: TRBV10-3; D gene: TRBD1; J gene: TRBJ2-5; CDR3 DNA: TGTGCCATCAGGGCGGGGACAGGGCCCCAAGAGACCCAGTACTTC; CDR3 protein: CAIRAGTGPQETQYF
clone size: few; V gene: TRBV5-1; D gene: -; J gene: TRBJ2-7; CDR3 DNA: TGCGCCAGCAGCTTGGTTGTCAGTCCTTACGAGCAGTACTTC; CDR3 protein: CASSLVVSPYEQYF
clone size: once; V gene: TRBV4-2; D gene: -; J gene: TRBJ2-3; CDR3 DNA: TGTGCCAGCAGCCTCGGAGGAGCAGACACAGATACGCAGTATTTT; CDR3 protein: CASSLGGADTDTQYF
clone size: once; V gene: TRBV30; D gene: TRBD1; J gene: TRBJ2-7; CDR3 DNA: TGTGCCTGGAGTATCGGGAGACAGGGGGCCCTAACTAACCCCTACGAGCAGTACTTC; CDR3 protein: CAWSIGRQGALTNPYEQYF
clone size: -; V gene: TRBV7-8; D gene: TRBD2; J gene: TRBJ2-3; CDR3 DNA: TGTGCCAGCAGCTTAGGGACTAGCGGAAGGGATACGCAGTATTTT; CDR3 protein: CASSLGTSGRDTQYF
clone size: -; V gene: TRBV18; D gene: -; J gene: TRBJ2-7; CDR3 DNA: TGTGCCAGCTCACGAGAACAGGGGAAGGAGGGCGAGCAGTACTTC; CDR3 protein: CASSREQGKEGEQYF
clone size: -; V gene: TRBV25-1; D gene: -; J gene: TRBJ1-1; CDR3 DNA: TGTGCCAGCAAGGGGGAGTTTAACACTGAAGCTTTCTTT; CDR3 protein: CASKGEFNTEAFF
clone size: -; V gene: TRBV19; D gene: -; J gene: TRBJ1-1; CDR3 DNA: TGTGCCAGTAGTATCCCCGGAGCGGCGAACACTGAAGCTTTCTTT; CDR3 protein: CASSIPGAANTEAFF
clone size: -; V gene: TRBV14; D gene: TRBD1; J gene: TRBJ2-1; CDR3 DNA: TGTGCCAGCAGCCATGGACAGGGGTTCGACTTACTCAATGAGCAGTTCTTC; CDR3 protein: CASSHGQGFDLLNEQFF
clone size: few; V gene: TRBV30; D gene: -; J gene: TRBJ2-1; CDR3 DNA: TGTGCCTGGAGTTTGCGGTTATACAATGAGCAGTTCTTC; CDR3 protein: CAWSLRLYNEQFF
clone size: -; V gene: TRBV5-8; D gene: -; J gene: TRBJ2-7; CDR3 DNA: TGTGCCAGCAGCTTACAGGGTCCCCCCTACGAGCAGTACTTC; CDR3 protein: CASSLQGPPYEQYF
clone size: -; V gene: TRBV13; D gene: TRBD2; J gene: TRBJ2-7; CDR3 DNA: TGTGCCAGCAGCCCCTGGGGGGGAGAGGGGCAATACGAGCAGTACTTC; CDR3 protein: CASSPWGGEGQYEQYF
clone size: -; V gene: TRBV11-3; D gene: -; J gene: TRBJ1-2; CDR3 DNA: TGTGCCAGCAGCCCACAAGACAGAGGCTACACCTTC; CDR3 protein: CASSPQDRGYTF
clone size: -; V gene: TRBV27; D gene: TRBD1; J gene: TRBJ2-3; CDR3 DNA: TGTGCCAGCAGTTCACCAGGGGGCGCGAGAAGAGATACGCAGTATTTT; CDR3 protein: CASSSPGGARRDTQYF
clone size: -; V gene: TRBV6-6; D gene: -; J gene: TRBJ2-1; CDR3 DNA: TGTGCCATCGAGGGATCCCACAATGAGCAGTTCTTC; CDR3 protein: CAIEGSHNEQFF
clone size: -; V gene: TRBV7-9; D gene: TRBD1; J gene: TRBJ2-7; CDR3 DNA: TGTGCCAGCAGCCCGGACAGGGATCGCTACGAGCAGTACTTC; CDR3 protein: CASSPDRDRYEQYF
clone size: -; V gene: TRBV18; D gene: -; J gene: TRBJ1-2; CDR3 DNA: TGTGCCAGCTCACCGGCCTCAGGGGATGGCTACACCTTC; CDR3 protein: CASSPASGDGYTF
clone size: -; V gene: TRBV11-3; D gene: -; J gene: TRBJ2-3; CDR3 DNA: TGTGCCAGCAGCCCTAACGGGGGCACAGATACGCAGTATTTT; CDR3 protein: CASSPNGGTDTQYF
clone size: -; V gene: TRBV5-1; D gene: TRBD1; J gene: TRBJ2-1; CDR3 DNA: TGCGCCAGCAGCCATGACAGGGGTGGAGAGAATGAGCAGTTCTTC; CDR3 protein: CASSHDRGGENEQFF
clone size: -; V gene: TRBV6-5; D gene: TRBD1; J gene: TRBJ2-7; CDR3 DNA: TGTGCCAGCAGCTCGGACAGGGGGCTTGGCGAGCAGTACTTC; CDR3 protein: CASSSDRGLGEQYF
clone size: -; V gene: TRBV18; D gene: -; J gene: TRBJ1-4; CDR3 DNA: TGTGCCAGCTCACTATCAAGGAGAGCAACTAATGAAAAACTGTTTTTT; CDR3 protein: CASSLSRRATNEKLFF